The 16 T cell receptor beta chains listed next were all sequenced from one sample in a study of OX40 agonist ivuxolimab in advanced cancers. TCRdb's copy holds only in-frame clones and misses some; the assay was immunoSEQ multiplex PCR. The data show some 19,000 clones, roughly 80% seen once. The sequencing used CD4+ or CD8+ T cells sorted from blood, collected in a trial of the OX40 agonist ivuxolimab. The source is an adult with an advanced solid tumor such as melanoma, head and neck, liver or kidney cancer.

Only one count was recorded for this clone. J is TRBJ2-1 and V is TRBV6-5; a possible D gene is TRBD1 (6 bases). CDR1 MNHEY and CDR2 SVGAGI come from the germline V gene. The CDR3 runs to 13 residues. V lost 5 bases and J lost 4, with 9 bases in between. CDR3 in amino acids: CASSITGYNEQFF. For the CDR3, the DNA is TGTGCCAGCAGTATCACAGGGTACAATGAGCAGTTCTTC.

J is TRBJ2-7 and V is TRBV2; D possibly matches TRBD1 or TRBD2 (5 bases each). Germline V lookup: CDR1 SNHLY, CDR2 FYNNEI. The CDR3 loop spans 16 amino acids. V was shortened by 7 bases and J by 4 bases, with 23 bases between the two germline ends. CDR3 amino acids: CASTPVRDPTRYEQYF. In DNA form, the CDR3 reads TGTGCCAGCACGCCCGTCCGGGACCCGACGAGGTACGAGCAGTACTTC.

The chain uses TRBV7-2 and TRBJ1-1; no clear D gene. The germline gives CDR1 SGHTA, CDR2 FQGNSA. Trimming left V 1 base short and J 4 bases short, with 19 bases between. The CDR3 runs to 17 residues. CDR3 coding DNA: TGTGCCAGCAGCTTAGGGTGGCGGAACGGGGTTCGCACTGAAGCTTTCTTT. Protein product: CASSLGWRNGVRTEAFF.

The CDR3 region has the DNA TGTGCCAGCATGACAGTTAATGCTGAAGCTTTCTTT. This translates into CASMTVNAEAFF. The rearrangement links TRBV6-5 to TRBJ1-1; D possibly corresponds to TRBD1 (5 bases). Germline CDR1 is MNHEY and CDR2 is SVGAGI. Between the trimmed V and J ends, which lost 7 bases and 6 bases, there was a span of 12 bases. The length of the CDR3 is 12 residues.

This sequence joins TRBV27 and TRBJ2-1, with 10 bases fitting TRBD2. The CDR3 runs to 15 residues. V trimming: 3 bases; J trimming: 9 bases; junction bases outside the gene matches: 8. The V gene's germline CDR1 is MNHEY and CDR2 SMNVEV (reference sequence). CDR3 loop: CASSFWLAGVGEQFF. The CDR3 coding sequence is TGTGCCAGCAGTTTTTGGCTAGCGGGAGTAGGTGAGCAGTTCTTC.

The CDR3 nucleotides are TGTGCCAGCAGCCCAGGGCACTATGGCTACACCTTC. Its protein is CASSPGHYGYTF. V and J are TRBV27 and TRBJ1-2, with D tentatively TRBD1 (5 bases). CDR1 is MNHEY, CDR2 SMNVEV, per germline (reference sequence). The CDR3 is made up of 12 amino acids. V lost 6 bases to trimming and J lost 3 bases, with 8 bases between them.

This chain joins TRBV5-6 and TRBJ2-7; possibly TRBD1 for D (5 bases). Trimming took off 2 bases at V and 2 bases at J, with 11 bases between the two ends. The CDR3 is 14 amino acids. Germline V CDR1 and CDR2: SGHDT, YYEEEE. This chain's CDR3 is CASSLVFRAYEQYF. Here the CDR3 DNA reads TGTGCCAGCAGCTTAGTGTTCAGGGCCTACGAGCAGTACTTC. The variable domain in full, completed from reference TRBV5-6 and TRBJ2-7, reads DAGVTQSPTHLIKTRGQQVTLRCSPKSGHDTVSWYQQALGQGPQFIFQYYEEEERQRGNFPDRFSGHQFPNYSSELNVNALLLGDSALYLCASSLVFRAYEQYFGPGTRLTVT.

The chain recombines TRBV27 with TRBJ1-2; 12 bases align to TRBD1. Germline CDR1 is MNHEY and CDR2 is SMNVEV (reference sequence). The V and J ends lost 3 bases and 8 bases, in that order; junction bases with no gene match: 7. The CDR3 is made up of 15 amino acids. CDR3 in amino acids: CASSFMGQGAPGYTF. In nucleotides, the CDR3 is TGTGCCAGCAGTTTCATGGGACAGGGGGCGCCCGGCTACACCTTC.

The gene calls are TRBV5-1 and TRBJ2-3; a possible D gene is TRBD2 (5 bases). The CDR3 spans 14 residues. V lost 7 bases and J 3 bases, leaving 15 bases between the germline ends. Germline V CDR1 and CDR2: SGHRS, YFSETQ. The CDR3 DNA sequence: TGCGCCAGCGCAGCTGCGGGCGGTACAGATACGCAGTATTTT. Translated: CASAAAGGTDTQYF.

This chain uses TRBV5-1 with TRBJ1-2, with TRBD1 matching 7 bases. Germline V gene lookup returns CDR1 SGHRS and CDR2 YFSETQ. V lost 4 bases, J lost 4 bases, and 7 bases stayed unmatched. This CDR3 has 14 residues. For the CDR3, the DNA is TGCGCCAGCAGCCCAAAGGACAGGCTCTATGGCTACACCTTC. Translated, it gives CASSPKDRLYGYTF.

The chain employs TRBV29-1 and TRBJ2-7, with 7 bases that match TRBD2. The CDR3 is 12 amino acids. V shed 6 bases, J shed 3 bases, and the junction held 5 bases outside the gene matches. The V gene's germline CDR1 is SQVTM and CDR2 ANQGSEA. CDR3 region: CSVSRDYYEQYF. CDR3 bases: TGCAGCGTGAGCAGGGACTACTACGAGCAGTACTTC.

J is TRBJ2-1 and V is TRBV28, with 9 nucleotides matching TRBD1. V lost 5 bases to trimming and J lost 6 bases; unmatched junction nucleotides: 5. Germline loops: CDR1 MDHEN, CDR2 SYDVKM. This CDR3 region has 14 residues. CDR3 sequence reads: CASSGGQGGNEQFF. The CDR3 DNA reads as TGTGCCAGCAGTGGGGGACAGGGAGGCAATGAGCAGTTCTTC.

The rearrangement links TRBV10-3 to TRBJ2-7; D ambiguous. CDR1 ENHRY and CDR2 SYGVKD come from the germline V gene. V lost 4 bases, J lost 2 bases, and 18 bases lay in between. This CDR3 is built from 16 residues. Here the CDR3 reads CAISGFSGHGTYEQYF. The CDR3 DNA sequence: TGTGCCATCAGTGGTTTTAGTGGCCATGGGACCTACGAGCAGTACTTC.

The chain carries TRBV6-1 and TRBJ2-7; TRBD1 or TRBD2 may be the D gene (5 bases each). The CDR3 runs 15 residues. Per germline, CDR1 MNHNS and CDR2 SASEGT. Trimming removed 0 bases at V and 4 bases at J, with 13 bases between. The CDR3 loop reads CASSEARGVRYEQYF. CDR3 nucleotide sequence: TGTGCCAGCAGTGAAGCGAGAGGGGTCCGATACGAGCAGTACTTC.

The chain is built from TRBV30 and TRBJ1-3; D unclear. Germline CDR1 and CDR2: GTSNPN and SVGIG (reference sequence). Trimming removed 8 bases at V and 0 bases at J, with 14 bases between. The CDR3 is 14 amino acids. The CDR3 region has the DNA TGTGCCCTTGAACGTGCGGACTCTGGAAACACCATATATTTT. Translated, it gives CALERADSGNTIYF.

CDR3 nucleotide sequence: TGCGCCAGCAGCTTGGGCCGGGTAAACATTCAGTACTTC. Translation: CASSLGRVNIQYF. The V call is TRBV5-1, the J call TRBJ2-4; D is uncertain. Trimming left V 0 bases short and J 6 bases short, with 7 bases between. Per germline, CDR1 SGHRS and CDR2 YFSETQ. The length of the CDR3 is 13 residues.